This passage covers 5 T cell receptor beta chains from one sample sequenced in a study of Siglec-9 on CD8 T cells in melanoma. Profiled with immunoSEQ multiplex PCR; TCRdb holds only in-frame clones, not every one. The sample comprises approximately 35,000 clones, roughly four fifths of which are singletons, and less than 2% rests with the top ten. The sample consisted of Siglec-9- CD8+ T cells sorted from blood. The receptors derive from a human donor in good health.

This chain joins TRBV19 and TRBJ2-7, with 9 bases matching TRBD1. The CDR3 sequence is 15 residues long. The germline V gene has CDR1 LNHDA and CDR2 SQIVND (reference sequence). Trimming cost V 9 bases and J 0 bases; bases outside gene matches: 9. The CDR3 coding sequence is TGTGCCAGCGCAGAGACAGGGGGAAACTCCTACGAGCAGTACTTC. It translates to CASAETGGNSYEQYF.

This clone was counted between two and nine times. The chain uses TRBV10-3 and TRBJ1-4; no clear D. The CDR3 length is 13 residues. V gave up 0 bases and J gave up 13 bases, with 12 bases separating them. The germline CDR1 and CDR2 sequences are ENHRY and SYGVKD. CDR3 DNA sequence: TGTGCCATCAGTGAGTCCGGCCCTGGTGGACTGTTTTTT. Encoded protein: CAISESGPGGLFF.

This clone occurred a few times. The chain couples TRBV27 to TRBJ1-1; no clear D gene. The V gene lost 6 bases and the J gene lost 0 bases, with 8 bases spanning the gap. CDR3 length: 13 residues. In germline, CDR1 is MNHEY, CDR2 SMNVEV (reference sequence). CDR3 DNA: TGTGCCAGCAGGGCGGGTTTGAACACTGAAGCTTTCTTT. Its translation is CASRAGLNTEAFF.

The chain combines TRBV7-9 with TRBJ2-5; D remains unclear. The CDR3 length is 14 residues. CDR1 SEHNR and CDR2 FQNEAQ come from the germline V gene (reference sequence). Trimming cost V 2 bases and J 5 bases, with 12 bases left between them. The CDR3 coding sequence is TGTGCCAGCAGCTTACCCGCCCCGGGTGAGACCCAGTACTTC. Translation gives CASSLPAPGETQYF.

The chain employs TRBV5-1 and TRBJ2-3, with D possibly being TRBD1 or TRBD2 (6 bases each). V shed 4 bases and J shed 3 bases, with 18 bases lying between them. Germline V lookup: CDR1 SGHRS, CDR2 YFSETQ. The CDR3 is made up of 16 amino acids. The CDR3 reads CASSLEGGERTDTQYF. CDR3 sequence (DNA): TGCGCCAGCAGCCTCGAGGGGGGCGAGCGGACAGATACGCAGTATTTT.